This T cell receptor (beta chain) derives from a study of T cells after yellow fever vaccination (dated by TCRdb to about 2019). In the study overall: Libraries from fractions with low cell numbers were prepared with the SMART-Seq v4 Ultra Low Input RNA kit. To follow T-cell clones before and after primary and booster YFV17D yellow fever vaccination, bulk TCR alpha and beta repertoires were sequenced over time. Two healthy male donors, one aged 18 to 30 and one aged 30 to 40 years, were included in the cohort. Blood samples were taken at several timepoints before and after primary and secondary immunization, and bulk PBMC replicates and cell subsets were isolated. Overall study outcomes, separate from this receptor: Compared with the primary T-cell response, the secondary T-cell response was faster but weaker, reaching its peak on day 5 rather than on day 15. A small fraction of clonotypes appeared in both the CD4 and CD8 compartments, likely as a result of convergent recombination. The study included only two donors, which limits how far the findings can be generalized. After the booster, most of the clones that had expanded following primary vaccination were detected again (around 97% of CD4 and 80% to 90% of CD8), which suggests that memory was broadly maintained. Because abundant contaminating clonotypes from the bulk population could be contained in FACS-sorted repertoires, computational filtering was required.

This sample's treatment or condition label indicates: live attenuated yellow fever vaccine strain. At each blood-draw timepoint, two biological replicates of bulk PBMCs were obtained. A standard Ficoll-Paque protocol was used to isolate PBMCs from peripheral blood. RNA was extracted with TriZol from bulk PBMCs, CD4 and CD8 fractions, and dextramer-positive and dextramer-negative fractions. Trimming accounts for 1 base at V and 5 bases at J, while the number of junction bases matched to no gene is 2. The CDR3 has 14 amino acids, counting the end cysteine and valine. Only the CDR3 region is kept as DNA, spanning 42 bases read in frame from base 1. Per the germline V gene, MGHRA is the CDR1 and YSYEKL is the CDR2. TCR cDNA was made using 5'RACE template switching, a step that added a universal primer site and unique molecular identifiers. Priming for cDNA synthesis came from both the TCR alpha and TCR beta constant segments. Libraries were amplified in two PCR steps, with sample barcodes and sequencing adapters added in the second step. Libraries were sequenced on Illumina HiSeq 2500 (2x100 bp) or NovaSeq (2x150 bp). Under the source paper's analysis protocol: MIGEC was used to demultiplex reads and collapse the reads into UMI consensus sequences, and MiXCR was used for V(D)J alignment. Vaccine-responding clonotypes were identified with edgeR using replicate PBMC samples, with FDR below 0.01 and a log2 fold change above 5 up to day 15 being required. Each bulk clonotype received a CD4 or CD8 identity based on whether the sequenced CD4 or CD8 repertoire contained that clonotype at higher abundance. The public reads were reanalyzed by TCRdb: fastp trimming at Q25, MiXCR alignment, in-frame beta chains only. Under each unique CDR3 protein, matching rows form one entry showing the most common genes and DNA. The V and J calls follow TCRdb's processing rather than the paper's. The sample contains 620,000 or so distinct CDR3 sequences, 17% of them found a single time. In total, the top ten clones hold roughly 17% of the sample.

As to this clonotype: The clone's antigen remains unknown. No much larger clone exists at a distance of one base, and base qualities are not known.

The sequence was obtained from a young man who received the YFV17D yellow fever vaccine. This sequence uses TRBV4-1 and TRBJ2-7; 10 bases in the junction line up with TRBD1. The source material was PBMCs, sampled less than 6 days after the first yellow fever vaccination. The encoded CDR3 is CASSQGDRGDEQYV. In nucleotide form, the sequence is TGCGCCAGCAGCCAAGGGGACAGGGGAGACGAGCAGTACGTC.